Listed here are 32 T cell receptor beta chains from one sample, sequenced in a study of human T cells and chemical hapten exposure. Unique molecular identifiers were attached to individual cDNA molecules within the library. TCRdb redid the calling of the reads with MiXCR, one entry per CDR3 protein. The profile covers fewer than 150,000 distinct CDR3 sequences, with about 7.7% appearing a single time and around 1.4% taken by the ten largest. Whole blood that had not been fractionated was the source of extracted total RNA. The specimen was whole blood. All receptors come from a human donor in good health. Some clones in this sample may be carry-over from other donors' samples.

This clonotype was seen more than once but under ten times. This CDR3 reads CASGSIADTQYF. The CDR3 nucleotides are TGTGCTAGTGGTTCGATCGCAGATACGCAGTATTTT. J is TRBJ2-3 and V is TRBV12-5; D uncertain. Trimming shortened V by 4 bases and J by 4 bases, and 6 bases separated the two germline ends. Germline V CDR1 and CDR2: LGHNT, FRNRAP. The CDR3 totals 12 residues.

The CDR3 here is CSVEIGGNEQFF. The CDR3, as DNA: TGCAGCGTTGAAATAGGGGGCAATGAGCAGTTCTTC. The rearrangement uses TRBV29-1 and TRBJ2-1, with TRBD1 as a possible D gene (6 bases). Trimming cost V 2 bases and J 6 bases, with 8 bases left between them. The length of the CDR3 is 12 residues. Germline values: CDR1 SQVTM, CDR2 ANQGSEA.

This clonotype was seen many times. The rearrangement links TRBV7-9 to TRBJ2-5; no firm D call. Trimming pared 5 bases from V and 7 bases from J, leaving 8 bases between. Germline loops: CDR1 SEHNR, CDR2 FQNEAQ (reference sequence). The CDR3 spans 11 residues. CDR3 DNA sequence: TGTGCCAGCAGCACAGTATGGACCCAGTACTTC. Translation gives CASSTVWTQYF.

The rearrangement uses TRBV19 and TRBJ2-7; D perhaps matches TRBD2 (5 bases). V was trimmed by 3 bases and J by 3 bases, leaving 15 bases between them. The CDR3 covers 15 residues. In germline, CDR1 is LNHDA, CDR2 SQIVND (reference sequence). CDR3 residues: CASSMGGLPDYEQYF. CDR3 DNA sequence: TGTGCCAGTAGTATGGGTGGACTCCCCGACTACGAGCAGTACTTC.

This clonotype was observed at least ten times. The chain links TRBV6-5 to TRBJ2-1, with 9 bases identical to TRBD2. CDR3 length: 12 residues. CDR1 is MNHEY and CDR2 is SVGAGI in the germline V gene. Trimming at V came to 6 bases and at J to 7 bases, leaving 1 base not matched to a gene. CDR3 region: CASRSGGNEQFF. For the CDR3, the DNA is TGTGCCAGCAGGAGCGGGGGGAATGAGCAGTTCTTC.

This clonotype was counted at least ten times. The rearrangement links TRBV20-1 to TRBJ2-7; D is possibly TRBD1 (6 bases). Germline CDR1 DFQATT, CDR2 SNEGSKA (reference sequence). V lost 1 base and J 7 bases, leaving 11 bases between the germline ends. The CDR3 totals 12 residues. Written as DNA, the CDR3 is TGCAGTGCTAGAGTAGGGGGAGCAGAGCAGTACTTC. Its protein is CSARVGGAEQYF.

The chain has TRBV19 and TRBJ2-5, with D possibly TRBD1 on 7 matching bases. Germline values: CDR1 LNHDA, CDR2 SQIVND (reference sequence). This CDR3 is built from 15 residues. Trimming pared 3 bases from V and 4 bases from J, leaving 15 bases between. DNA for the CDR3: TGTGCCAGTAGTATTAGGAGGGACAGTCCAGAGACCCAGTACTTC. As protein: CASSIRRDSPETQYF.

This clonotype was picked up a small number of times. The chain uses TRBV11-2 and TRBJ1-4, with a weak D call TRBD1 (6 bases). Between the trimmed V and J ends, which lost 3 bases and 8 bases, there was a span of 16 bases. CDR3 length: 15 amino acids. Germline CDR1 is SGHAT and CDR2 is FQNNGV. This chain's CDR3 is CASSFTGRSQEKLFF. The CDR3 DNA sequence: TGTGCCAGCAGCTTTACAGGGAGGAGCCAGGAAAAACTGTTTTTT.

Ten or more counts support this clonotype. V and J are TRBV7-3 and TRBJ2-5, with TRBD2 matching 10 bases. The CDR3 totals 16 residues. Germline V gene data show CDR1 as SGHTA and CDR2 as FQGTGA. Unmatched junction bases numbered 7, after V lost 1 base and J lost 5 bases. CDR3 DNA sequence: TGTGCCAGCAGCTTAAACTCAGCGGGGGGGCTGGAGACCCAGTACTTC. Amino acids: CASSLNSAGGLETQYF.

This clonotype has a handful of counts. This sequence joins TRBV4-1 and TRBJ2-3; possibly TRBD1 for D (6 bases). Between the trimmed V and J ends, which lost 0 bases and 4 bases, there was a span of 11 bases. Germline-derived CDR1 and CDR2 are MGHRA and YSYEKL. The length of the CDR3 is 15 residues. The CDR3 DNA reads TGCGCCAGCAGCCAAGACCCAGGGGCCCCAGATACGCAGTATTTT. Protein: CASSQDPGAPDTQYF.

This clonotype was observed many times. The J gene is TRBJ2-1, the V gene TRBV11-2; TRBD2 matches 11 bases. CDR3 size: 16 residues. Germline V gene lookup returns CDR1 SGHAT and CDR2 FQNNGV. Trimming took 6 bases from V and 4 from J; bases not matched to a gene: 8. Here the CDR3 DNA reads TGTGCCAGCAGACACATAGCGGGGGGGCTGTACAATGAGCAGTTCTTC. This encodes CASRHIAGGLYNEQFF.

This clonotype was picked up a small number of times. In DNA form, the CDR3 reads TGCGCCAGCAGCTCGCGGGATACTTCCTACAATGAGCAGTTCTTC. It translates to CASSSRDTSYNEQFF. The rearrangement links TRBV5-1 to TRBJ2-1; D possibly corresponds to TRBD2 (6 bases). The V end lost 3 bases, the J end lost 1 base, and 11 bases lay between the germline ends. The CDR3 consists of 15 residues. Germline V gene lookup returns CDR1 SGHRS and CDR2 YFSETQ.

This clonotype was counted only a few times. The chain is built from TRBV5-1 and TRBJ2-5; TRBD1 agrees at 8 bases. Looked up from germline, CDR1 is SGHRS and CDR2 is YFSETQ. CDR3 size: 15 residues. The junction had 6 bases not matched to a gene; V was cut back by 0 bases and J by 5 bases. CDR3: CASSLAVGQGETQYF. The CDR3 DNA follows: TGCGCCAGCAGCTTGGCCGTCGGACAGGGCGAGACCCAGTACTTC.

This clonotype was seen only once. The J gene is TRBJ1-2, the V gene TRBV20-1, with D possibly matching TRBD1 (5 bases). CDR3 length equals 14 residues. V dropped 6 bases and J dropped 4 bases, with 18 bases sitting between them. CDR1 and CDR2 (germline): DFQATT, SNEGSKA (reference sequence). The CDR3 here is CSALPAGKGYGYTF. CDR3 in DNA: TGCAGTGCACTCCCCGCAGGGAAAGGCTATGGCTACACCTTC.

The V call is TRBV7-8, the J call TRBJ2-3, with 7 bases lining up with TRBD1. With V trimmed by 4 bases and J by 8 bases, 9 bases remained unmatched. From germline, CDR1 is SGHVS and CDR2 FQNEAQ. This CDR3 spans 14 amino acids. DNA for the CDR3: TGTGCCAGCAGCTCCCCGACAGGGCAGGCTACGCAGTATTTT. Amino acids: CASSSPTGQATQYF.

Ten or more counts support this clonotype. The chain employs TRBV27 and TRBJ2-4; 12 bases agree with TRBD1. The length of the CDR3 is 15 residues. Germline assignment: CDR1 MNHEY and CDR2 SMNVEV (reference sequence). Trimming took 6 bases from V and 8 from J; bases not matched to a gene: 8. CDR3 bases: TGTGCCAGCAGCCGGGGGACAGGGGGCGTTGACATTCAGTACTTC. Translation gives CASSRGTGGVDIQYF.

The rearrangement uses TRBV29-1 and TRBJ2-5; D uncertain. Germline V lookup: CDR1 SQVTM, CDR2 ANQGSEA. Trimming shortened V by 5 bases and J by 5 bases, and 9 bases separated the two germline ends. This CDR3 has 11 residues. CDR3 sequence: CSVMKAETQYF. The CDR3 DNA is TGCAGCGTTATGAAGGCGGAGACCCAGTACTTC. Full variable domain (remainder filled in from reference TRBV29-1 and TRBJ2-5): SAVISQKPSRDICQRGTSLTIQCQVDSQVTMMFWYRQQPGQSLTLIATANQGSEATYESGFVIDKFPISRPNLTFSTLTVSNMSPEDSSIYLCSVMKAETQYFGPGTRLLVL.

The sample holds many counts of this clonotype. The chain combines TRBV6-2 or TRBV6-3 with TRBJ2-1; 11 bases match TRBD2. The ends lost 4 bases at V and 9 bases at J; junction bases unmatched: 5. Germline CDR1 MNHEY, CDR2 SVGEGT. CDR3 length: 14 residues. The CDR3 DNA follows: TGTGCCAGCAGTTGGGGACTAGCGGATGGTGAGCAGTTCTTC. Protein sequence: CASSWGLADGEQFF.

At least ten counts were recorded for this clonotype. This chain uses TRBV20-1 with TRBJ2-3; D possibly corresponds to TRBD2 (6 bases). The germline V gene encodes CDR1 DFQATT and CDR2 SNEGSKA (reference sequence). The CDR3 runs 16 residues. V lost 0 bases and J 2 bases, leaving 15 bases between the germline ends. Written as DNA, the CDR3 is TGCAGTGCTAGAGATATGGCACTAGCTACCACAGATACGCAGTATTTT. This encodes CSARDMALATTDTQYF.

This clonotype appeared many times. This rearrangement joins TRBV6-1 to TRBJ1-1; 8 bases are shared with TRBD1. J gave up 4 bases and V 2 bases, and 3 bases lay outside the gene matches. There are 14 residues in the CDR3. Per the germline V gene, CDR1 is MNHNS and CDR2 is SASEGT. CDR3 sequence reads: CASSEPDRGTEAFF. DNA for the CDR3: TGTGCCAGCAGTGAACCTGACAGGGGCACTGAAGCTTTCTTT.

This clonotype has at least ten counts. In DNA form, the CDR3 reads TGTGCCAGCAGCTTTCAGGCGGCTGGAAACACCATATATTTT. This codes for CASSFQAAGNTIYF. The chain links TRBV7-9 to TRBJ1-3, with D uncertain. The CDR3 consists of 14 residues. Germline V gene data show CDR1 as SEHNR and CDR2 as FQNEAQ (reference sequence). V was clipped by 3 bases and J by 2 bases, with 8 bases between them.

This clonotype has more than one count but fewer than ten. The chain uses TRBV5-1 and TRBJ2-1; D is undetermined. Trimming stripped 4 bases from V and 5 bases from J, with 7 bases between. The CDR3 totals 12 residues. Germline-derived CDR1 and CDR2 are SGHRS and YFSETQ. In nucleotides, the CDR3 is TGCGCCAGCAGCGAAGTAAACAATGAGCAGTTCTTC. Its translation is CASSEVNNEQFF.

This clonotype has just a few counts. The CDR3 region has the DNA TGTGCCACCAGTGACTACACAGACACCGGGGAGCTGTTTTTT. Its translation: CATSDYTDTGELFF. The J gene is TRBJ2-2, the V gene TRBV24-1, with D unresolved. With 4 bases removed from V and 3 bases from J, the gap between germline ends came to 8 bases. The germline V gene encodes CDR1 KGHDR and CDR2 SFDVKD. This CDR3 is 14 amino acids long.

The table lists this clonotype with many counts. The genes are TRBV12-5 and TRBJ1-2; 7 bases are shared with TRBD1. Germline V CDR1 and CDR2: LGHNT, FRNRAP. This CDR3 has 15 residues. V lost 6 bases and J lost 0; bases outside the gene matches: 7. The CDR3 region has the DNA TGTGCTAGTGGACGCCAGGGGGGAGCTAACTATGGCTACACCTTC. This encodes CASGRQGGANYGYTF. The complete variable domain, with remaining parts taken from reference TRBV12-5 and TRBJ1-2, reads DARVTQTPRHKVTEMGQEVTMRCQPILGHNTVFWYRQTMMQGLELLAYFRNRAPLDDSGMPKDRFSAEMPDATLATLKIQPSEPRDSAVYFCASGRQGGANYGYTFGSGTRLTVV.

This clonotype was picked up many times. This sequence joins TRBV20-1 and TRBJ1-2; D gene ambiguous. Trimming left V 6 bases short and J 3 bases short, with 14 bases between. The CDR3 loop spans 13 amino acids. In germline, CDR1 is DFQATT, CDR2 SNEGSKA (reference sequence). The CDR3 nucleotides are TGCAGTGCCTCCCCGGCAGGCGACTATGGCTACACCTTC. This encodes CSASPAGDYGYTF.

This clonotype showed up just a few times. The chain joins TRBV12-3 or TRBV12-4 to TRBJ2-1; D is unclear. V lost 3 bases to trimming and J lost 10 bases, with 13 bases between them. CDR3 length: 13 amino acids. The CDR3 here is CASSFPTLSEQFF. CDR3 nucleotides: TGTGCCAGCAGTTTCCCTACCCTCAGCGAGCAGTTCTTC.

This clonotype was counted only a few times. This chain joins TRBV6-2 or TRBV6-3 and TRBJ1-2; the D gene is possibly TRBD1 (6 bases). The V gene lost 1 base and the J gene lost 6 bases, with 18 bases spanning the gap. Germline loops: CDR1 MNHEY, CDR2 SVGEGT. The CDR3 consists of 16 residues. CDR3 nucleotide sequence: TGTGCCAGCAGTTACTTTCGCCAGGGGAACGTGGATGGCTACACCTTC. The encoded protein is CASSYFRQGNVDGYTF.

In its sample, this clonotype was seen a few times. The chain joins TRBV12-3 or TRBV12-4 to TRBJ2-1; unclear D gene. V was pared by 5 bases and J by 4 bases, with 12 bases between. The CDR3 is 14 amino acids. CDR3 DNA: TGTGCCAGCAGTCTCGCGCGCCTGTACAATGAGCAGTTCTTC. This codes for CASSLARLYNEQFF.

J is TRBJ2-7 and V is TRBV7-2; TRBD2 aligns across 10 bases. Germline-derived CDR1 and CDR2 are SGHTA and FQGNSA. The trim removed 5 bases at V and 4 bases at J, leaving 8 bases unmatched. The CDR3 runs 15 residues. The CDR3 is CASSPRPSGGYEQYF. The CDR3 coding sequence is TGTGCCAGCAGCCCAAGGCCTAGCGGGGGTTACGAGCAGTACTTC.

This clonotype was counted ten times or more. V usage is TRBV6-6 and J usage is TRBJ1-5, with 12 bases lining up with TRBD1. The CDR3 totals 19 residues. Germline CDR1 MNHNY, CDR2 SVGAGI (reference sequence). V lost 2 bases to trimming and J lost 2 bases; unmatched junction nucleotides: 10. CDR3: CASSYGTGTGGIGNQPQHF. The CDR3 bases are TGTGCCAGCAGTTACGGTACCGGGACAGGGGGCATCGGCAATCAGCCCCAGCATTTT.

In this sample, this clonotype turned up a few times. The chain has TRBV7-9 and TRBJ2-5, with 7 bases identical to TRBD2. Germline-derived CDR1 and CDR2 are SEHNR and FQNEAQ (reference sequence). Trimming took 5 bases from V and 0 from J; bases not matched to a gene: 15. There are 18 residues in the CDR3. CDR3 nucleotide sequence: TGTGCCAGCAGCCCTGAAATAGCGGGTGGATATTACCAAGAGACCCAGTACTTC. The encoded protein is CASSPEIAGGYYQETQYF.

This chain links TRBV27 with TRBJ2-5; tentative D call: TRBD2 (5 bases). This CDR3 comprises 16 residues. Germline V gene lookup returns CDR1 MNHEY and CDR2 SMNVEV (reference sequence). Trimming removed 4 bases at V and 5 bases at J, with 20 bases between. CDR3: CASSSLGGLGGETQYF. The CDR3 DNA reads TGTGCCAGCAGTTCTCTTGGCGGCCTTGGCGGGGAGACCCAGTACTTC.